Listed here is a single TCR beta chain. Its antigen is unknown. Per-nucleotide qualities are absent, and no much larger clonotype sits a single base away. The data stem from a study of lymphopenia after photon versus proton radiotherapy (dated by TCRdb to about 2019). With regard to the full study: In patients with gastrointestinal tumors who developed high-grade lymphopenia, the study compared the immunological effects of photon radiation therapy with those of proton radiation therapy. The cohort comprised 20 patients with gastrointestinal tumors who received either photon or proton therapy and then developed lymphopenia. The goal of the study was to describe how the two radiation modalities differ in their effects on the immune system. Beyond this particular receptor, the publication reports: Across the cohort, an inverse correlation was found between a larger post-nadir drop in TCR diversity and overall survival time among patients who died. After the lymphocyte count nadir, oligoclonal expansion, especially of CD8+ Temra cells, was observed in photon-treated repertoires, and the drop in diversity was driven by this expansion. The survival association was assessed only in patients who died, and the authors presented better survival with proton therapy as a possibility rather than a demonstrated result. During treatment, patients who received photon therapy lost naive T cells and TCR diversity and gained effector/memory populations, whereas patients who received proton therapy remained relatively stable.

Library construction relied on the immunoSEQ multiplex PCR assay. T cell repertoires were profiled with deep sequencing of rearranged TCR beta loci together with multiparametric flow cytometry. What TCRdb holds here is the immuneACCESS table cut down to in-frame rearrangements. Part of the clones is not present; checked against another copy, under half of the missing clones reflect an unresolved V gene, and the others are unexplained. Across this sample there are 15,000 to 20,000 clones, with about nine tenths seen only once. The top ten constitute 9% to 10% of the sample. V and J lose 5 bases and 5 bases, and a span of 13 bases separates them. The CDR3, cysteine through phenylalanine, is 14 amino acids long. The only DNA kept is the CDR3, 42 bases in frame from the first base. The germline V gene sets CDR1 to SGHDN and CDR2 to FVKESK.

The V and J genes are TRBV14 and TRBJ2-1; no D gene can be assigned with confidence. This receptor was identified in a man between 65 and 85 years old with pancreatic cancer. Source: peripheral blood, taken from a patient treated with proton-based radiotherapy. The CDR3: CASSKAGRHNEQFF. The sequenced DNA: TGTGCCAGCAGCAAGGCAGGCCGACACAATGAGCAGTTCTTC.